The clone carrying this TCR beta chain was counted between two and nine times. The data derive from a study of response to subunit inactivated influenza vaccine. TCRdb independently ran MiXCR on the RT-PCR reads; one entry per CDR3 protein. The sample has a few hundred thousand distinct CDR3 sequences; approximately 15% are singletons. This CDR3 contains 15 residues. The V gene end was trimmed by 1 base and the J gene end by 4 bases; junction bases not matched to a gene: 4. Germline loops: CDR1 SGHAT, CDR2 FQNNGV. The rearrangement joins TRBV11-2 to TRBJ1-3; 7 bases match TRBD1. The sequenced sample was PBMCs from blood, obtained 11 to 12 days after vaccination. The origin of this receptor is a man aged 45 to 65 who received an inactivated influenza vaccine. This chain's CDR3 is CASSLVRGRGNTIYF. CDR3 in DNA: TGTGCCAGCAGCTTAGTGAGGGGGCGCGGAAACACCATATATTTT. The entire variable domain, with the rest obtained from reference TRBV11-2 and TRBJ1-3, is as follows: EAGVAQSPRYKIIEKRQSVAFWCNPISGHATLYWYQQILGQGPKLLIQFQNNGVVDDSQLPKDRFSAERLKGVDSTLKIQPAKLEDSAVYLCASSLVRGRGNTIYFGEGSWLTVV.